A single sample gave rise to the 19 T cell receptor beta chains below, sequenced in a study of post-analysis software for immune sequencing data. Unique molecular identifiers tagged the TCR beta cDNA libraries. MiXCR, applied by TCRdb to the PCR reads, yields one record per CDR3 protein. This table has 600,000 to 700,000 distinct CDR3 sequences, 59% appearing once. What these receptors recognize is not known. Findings and limits, study-wide: Five TRBV segments occurring more often in patients than controls included TRBV5-6, TRBV5-1 and TRBV20-1.

Specimen: blood. The receptors here all came from a girl aged 2 to 10 with multiple sclerosis.

The rearrangement joins TRBV10-2 to TRBJ2-3; D unclear. This CDR3 has 13 amino acids. The V end was cut by 7 bases, the J end by 0 bases, with 8 bases between. The germline V gene has CDR1 WSHSY and CDR2 SAAADI. In DNA, the CDR3 is TGCGCCAGCAAGAAGGGTAGCACAGATACGCAGTATTTT. It yields the protein CASKKGSTDTQYF.

The chain links TRBV10-3 to TRBJ2-5, with D possibly being TRBD1 or TRBD2 (5 bases each). The CDR3 is 14 residues long. The V end lost 6 bases, the J end lost 1 base, and 12 bases lay between the germline ends. CDR1 is ENHRY, CDR2 SYGVKD, per germline. CDR3 sequence: CAISPGTVQETQYF. The CDR3 DNA reads TGTGCCATCAGCCCCGGGACGGTCCAAGAGACCCAGTACTTC.

The gene calls are TRBV7-2 and TRBJ2-1, with 11 bases identical to TRBD2. Germline CDR1 SGHTA, CDR2 FQGNSA. This CDR3 spans 18 amino acids. V lost 2 bases, J lost 3 bases, and 9 bases stayed unmatched. The chain's CDR3 is CASSLSFSGGALYNEQFF. DNA for the CDR3: TGTGCCAGCAGCTTAAGTTTTAGCGGGGGGGCTCTCTACAATGAGCAGTTCTTC.

The V call is TRBV6-6, the J call TRBJ1-5; a weak D match, TRBD1 (5 bases). Germline CDR1 is MNHNY and CDR2 is SVGAGI (reference sequence). CDR3 length equals 15 residues. The germline V and J ends were trimmed by 2 bases and 1 base, with 9 bases remaining between them. The DNA of the CDR3 is TGTGCCAGCAGTTACGAGGGGCTGAGCAATCAGCCCCAGCATTTT. Protein product: CASSYEGLSNQPQHF.

The genes are TRBV15 and TRBJ2-5, with D perhaps TRBD1 (5 bases). V lost 0 bases and J lost 4, with 15 bases in between. The V gene's germline CDR1 is LNHNV and CDR2 YYDKDF (reference sequence). The CDR3 has 16 residues. As DNA, the CDR3 is TGTGCCACCAGCAGAGATGGCTTTGGGCAGGGAGAGACCCAGTACTTC. It is translated as CATSRDGFGQGETQYF.

This clonotype was picked up a small number of times. This chain links TRBV20-1 with TRBJ2-7; either TRBD1 or TRBD2 may fit D (6 bases each). TRBJ2-5 explains the end of the DNA better; the J call may be wrong. Germline V gene data show CDR1 as DFQATT and CDR2 as SNEGSKA (reference sequence). This CDR3 has 15 residues. The CDR3 protein is CSASLQGSVGGTQYF. The CDR3 nucleotides are TGCAGTGCTAGTTTGCAGGGGTCGGTCGGGGGGACCCAGTACTTC.

This rearrangement joins TRBV7-2 to TRBJ2-7; D gene uncertain. Trimming cost V 4 bases and J 3 bases, with 7 bases left between them. The CDR3 extends over 12 amino acids. In germline, CDR1 is SGHTA, CDR2 FQGNSA. The CDR3 loop is CASSSDCYEQYF. In nucleotides, the CDR3 is TGTGCCAGCAGCTCTGACTGCTACGAGCAGTACTTC. The variable domain in full, completed from reference TRBV7-2 and TRBJ2-7, reads GAGVSQSPSNKVTEKGKDVELRCDPISGHTALYWYRQSLGQGLEFLIYFQGNSAPDKSGLPSDRFSAERTGGSVSTLTIQRTQQEDSAVYLCASSSDCYEQYFGPGTRLTVT.

The chain recombines TRBV4-2 with TRBJ2-2, with TRBD2 matching 11 bases. Germline V gives CDR1 LGHNA, CDR2 YNFKEQ. The CDR3 extends over 20 amino acids. With 1 base clipped from V and 0 bases from J, the junction kept 10 bases outside the gene matches. The CDR3 sequence: CASSQVLLAGGPTNTGELFF. The CDR3 DNA sequence: TGTGCCAGCAGCCAAGTTCTCCTAGCGGGGGGTCCGACGAACACCGGGGAGCTGTTTTTT.

The chain has TRBV29-1 and TRBJ2-1, with D perhaps TRBD2 (5 bases). Trimming left V 4 bases short and J 3 bases short, with 7 bases between. The germline gives CDR1 SQVTM, CDR2 ANQGSEA. CDR3 size: 12 residues. CDR3 sequence: CSVVAYYNEQFF. In DNA form, the CDR3 reads TGCAGCGTTGTAGCGTACTACAATGAGCAGTTCTTC.

The gene calls are TRBV6-2 or TRBV6-3 and TRBJ1-6; D unclear. This CDR3 contains 15 residues. The V end lost 0 bases, the J end lost 10 bases, and 13 bases lay between the germline ends. Germline CDR1 is MNHEY and CDR2 is SVGEGT. The chain's CDR3 is CASSYSVMVASPLHF. CDR3 coding DNA: TGTGCCAGCAGTTACTCAGTTATGGTCGCCTCACCCCTCCACTTT.

The V call is TRBV7-2, the J call TRBJ1-1; D not resolved. The CDR3 sequence is 13 residues long. CDR1 and CDR2 (germline): SGHTA, FQGNSA. V was shortened by 5 bases and J by 1 base, with 8 bases between the two germline ends. The DNA for the CDR3 is TGTGCCAGCAGCGTATACCGGAACACTGAAGCTTTCTTT. Protein sequence: CASSVYRNTEAFF.

V and J are TRBV7-6 and TRBJ1-2; tentatively, D is TRBD1 (5 bases). V gave up 4 bases and J gave up 3 bases, with 21 bases separating them. The germline V gene encodes CDR1 SGHVS and CDR2 FNYEAQ. There are 17 residues in the CDR3. The CDR3 protein is CASSWDPTLGEDYGYTF. In nucleotides, the CDR3 is TGTGCCAGCAGCTGGGACCCAACCTTGGGGGAGGACTATGGCTACACCTTC.

In nucleotides, the CDR3 is TGTGCCAGCAGCTTAGGAGGGTACGGAGAGACCCAGTACTTC. It translates to CASSLGGYGETQYF. The chain carries TRBV7-2 and TRBJ2-5; TRBD2 is a possible D gene (5 bases). CDR3 length equals 14 residues. Germline assignment: CDR1 SGHTA and CDR2 FQGNSA. With 1 base removed from V and 4 bases from J, the gap between germline ends came to 10 bases.

This chain uses TRBV9 with TRBJ2-1, with D tentatively TRBD1 (5 bases). Trimming removed 0 bases from V and 3 bases from J, with 16 bases in between. The germline gives CDR1 SGDLS, CDR2 YYNGEE. The CDR3 consists of 17 residues. This chain's CDR3 is CASSVGGVKMYYNEQFF. In DNA form, the CDR3 reads TGTGCCAGCAGCGTAGGGGGCGTGAAGATGTACTACAATGAGCAGTTCTTC.

The V call is TRBV6-4, the J call TRBJ1-2; perhaps TRBD1 as D (5 bases). V gave up 5 bases and J gave up 5 bases, with 21 bases separating them. CDR3 length: 16 residues. Germline CDR1 reads MRHNA; CDR2 reads SNTAGT. CDR3 bases: TGTGCCAGCAGTTACCCCGGGACGGTGTTCTTTTATGGCTACACCTTC. This translates into CASSYPGTVFFYGYTF.

A remark on this clonotype: One end of the junction fails to match germline, which may point to a read error. The rearrangement links TRBV4-3 to TRBJ2-1; 9 bases line up with TRBD1. CDR3 length: 16 amino acids. Germline V gives CDR1 LGHNA, CDR2 YSLEER. The CDR3 bases are TGCGCCAACAGCCAAGAGGGGGGACAGGGTGGCAATGAGCAGTTCTTC. Translated: CANSQEGGQGGNEQFF.

A note on this clonotype: At one end, the junction sequence differs from germline, possibly due to a read error. V gene TRBV12-3 or TRBV12-4 combines with J gene TRBJ2-3; 15 nucleotides match TRBD2. The CDR3 extends over 19 amino acids. The CDR3 sequence is CASSLAGTSGGTYTDTQYF. The CDR3, as DNA: TGTGCCAGCAGTCTAGCCGGGACTAGCGGGGGGACATACACAGATACGCAGTATTTT.

In its sample, this clonotype was seen a few times. The chain combines TRBV7-2 with TRBJ2-5, with TRBD2 matching 11 bases. Germline lookup yields CDR1 SGHTA and CDR2 FQGNSA. With V trimmed by 6 bases and J by 7 bases, 7 bases remained unmatched. The CDR3 spans 14 residues. The CDR3 here is CASSLTSGEGTQYF. The CDR3, as DNA: TGTGCCAGCAGTCTGACTAGCGGGGAAGGGACCCAGTACTTC.

The table lists this clonotype with a few counts. One junction end disagrees with the germline gene, perhaps due to a read error. The chain recombines TRBV7-9 with TRBJ2-1; the D is unclear. The germline V gene has CDR1 SEHNR and CDR2 FQNEAQ (reference sequence). The CDR3 length is 11 residues. CDR3 sequence (DNA): TGCGCCAGCAGCTTGTTGGGTGAGCAGTTCTTC. Translation: CASSLLGEQFF. The entire variable domain, with the rest obtained from reference TRBV7-9 and TRBJ2-1, is as follows: DTGVSQNPRHKITKRGQNVTFRCDPISEHNRLYWYRQTLGQGPEFLTYFQNEAQLEKSRLLSDRFSAERPKGSFSTLEIQRTEQGDSAMYLCASSLLGEQFFGPGTRLTVL.